The 24 T cell receptor delta chains below were found in one sample sequenced in a study of gammadelta T cells in human blood. TCRdb re-called the RT-PCR reads via CATT. The table has some 700 delta-chain clones, almost 65% seen once. The sample comprised Vgamma9Vdelta2 gamma-delta T cells from adult blood. These receptors were collected from a human donor.

This clone was detected only a few times. A far larger clone is one base from this, pointing to a likely read error. V is TRDV2 and J is TRDJ1; TRDD3 agrees at 9 bases. The CDR3 consists of 15 residues. Germline lookup yields CDR1 GEAIGNYY and CDR2 EKD. CDR3 in amino acids: CACDYWGTNTDKRIF. The CDR3 DNA is TGTGCCTGTGACTACTGGGGGACCAACACCGATAAACGCATCTTT.

Regarding this clone: A read error likely explains why the TCRdb protein, taken from a much larger clone, differs from this DNA's translation at residue 5; the protein shown is translated from the DNA. The chain links TRDV2 to TRDJ1; TRDD3 matches 9 bases. CDR1 and CDR2 from the germline V gene are GEAIGNYY and EKD. V was clipped by 3 bases and J by 0 bases; unmatched bases: 4. The CDR3 sequence is 15 residues long. CDR3 DNA: TGTGCCTGTGACGACTGGGGGACCAACACCGATAAACTCATCTTT. Protein sequence: CACDDWGTNTDKLIF.

Concerning this clone: Given a far larger clone just one base away, this is likely a sequencing read error. Other DNA sequences in the sample encode the same CDR3. V and J are TRDV2 and TRDJ1, with 8 bases matching TRDD3. Germline V lookup: CDR1 GEAIGNYY, CDR2 EKD. The J segment lost 2 bases and the V segment lost 8 bases, leaving 15 bases of the junction unmatched. The CDR3 sequence is 16 residues long. This chain's CDR3 is CASSVVGYAVTDKLIF. As DNA, the CDR3 is TGTGCCTCGTCCGTGGTGGGATACGCAGTTACCGATAAACTCATCTTT.

About this clone: Just one base apart from a much larger clone, this may be a read error. The V call is TRDV2, the J call TRDJ4; TRDD3 matches 10 bases. Germline-derived CDR1 and CDR2 are GEAIGNYY and EKD. This CDR3 has 21 residues. In nucleotides, the CDR3 is TGTGCCTGTGACACGATCTCTTCAGCAAGTACTGGGGGATCTGAAGCCAGACACCTGATCTTT. Translated: CACDTISSASTGGSEARHLIF.

About this clone: With a far larger clone one base away, a read error is the likely cause. The same CDR3 can be traced to other DNA sequences in this sample. This chain connects TRAV29/DV5 to TRDJ3; perhaps TRDD3 as D (7 bases). The CDR3 contains 23 residues. The V end lost 2 bases, the J end lost 2 bases, and 32 bases lay between the germline ends. The germline CDR1 and CDR2 sequences are NSMFDY and ISSIKDK. Written as DNA, the CDR3 is TGTGCAGCAAGATACTCCTTCCCCCCAGGGGCTGGGGGGCGACCCTGGGACACCCGACAGATGTTTTTC. As protein: CAARYSFPPGAGGRPWDTRQMFF.

Remarks on this clone: Translating this DNA gives a protein that differs at residue 5 from the TCRdb one, which belongs to a much larger clone; a read error is likely, and the protein shown is this translation. The V and J genes are TRDV2 and TRDJ1; 12 bases map to TRDD3. The CDR3 has 19 amino acids. Unmatched junction bases numbered 16, after V lost 6 bases and J lost 0 bases. Germline CDR1 reads GEAIGNYY; CDR2 reads EKD. For the CDR3, the DNA is TGTGCCTGTACGACCCTCTCTACTGGGGGATACTTGGACACCGATAAACTCATCTTT. This sequence encodes CACTTLSTGGYLDTDKLIF.

Worth noting for this clone: A read error is likely here: a far larger clone is one base away. The chain recombines TRDV2 with TRDJ1; 10 bases agree with TRDD3. The CDR3 runs 21 residues. Germline V gene data show CDR1 as GEAIGNYY and CDR2 as EKD. In DNA, the CDR3 is TGTGCCCGTGACCCCTTAAGTACTGGGGGATCCCCAAACCCGTACACCGATAAACTCATCTTT. Translation gives CARDPLSTGGSPNPYTDKLIF.

With respect to this clone: A far larger clone is just one base off, so this is likely a read error. The chain has TRDV2 and TRDJ1; 10 positions agree with TRDD3. Per the germline V gene, CDR1 is GEAIGNYY and CDR2 is EKD. J gave up 4 bases and V 4 bases, and 11 bases lay outside the gene matches. This CDR3 has 16 amino acids. DNA for the CDR3: TGTGCCTGTGATCTACTGGGGGATGAAAAGGGCGATAAACTCATCTTT. The encoded protein is CACDLLGDEKGDKLIF.

A single count supports this clone. Only one base separates this from a far larger clonotype, so it likely reflects a read error. The chain couples TRDV2 to TRDJ1, with 8 bases fitting TRDD3. The CDR3 sequence is 16 residues long. V gave up 0 bases and J gave up 4 bases; unmatched junction bases: 9. Germline CDR1 is GEAIGNYY and CDR2 is EKD. CDR3 loop: CACDTGSLGDLDKLIF. The CDR3 DNA follows: TGTGCCTGTGACACCGGTAGTCTGGGGGACCTCGATAAACTCATCTTT.

With respect to this clone: This likely stems from a read error, as it lies one base from a far larger clone. The sample carries other DNA sequences with the same CDR3. The chain links TRDV2 to TRDJ1, with 9 positions matching TRDD3. The CDR3 contains 19 residues. Per the germline V gene, CDR1 is GEAIGNYY and CDR2 is EKD. The CDR3 sequence is CACDTVRAAGGYNTDKLIF. CDR3 nucleotides: TGTGCCTGCGACACCGTTAGAGCGGCCGGGGGATACAACACCGATAAACTCATCTTT.

Notes on this clone: A far more abundant clone sits one base away, making this likely a read error. V usage is TRDV2 and J usage is TRDJ1, with D perhaps matching TRDD3 (5 bases). Germline V gene lookup returns CDR1 GEAIGNYY and CDR2 EKD. This CDR3 is built from 17 residues. V lost 0 bases, J lost 0 bases, and 16 bases lay in between. CDR3 coding DNA: TGTGCCTGTGACACCGTATCCGGGGAACCTAACACCGATAAACTCATCTTT. It encodes CACDTVSGEPNTDKLIF.

Worth noting for this clone: It is likely a read error: a sequence one base away is far more abundant. Other DNA variants within this sample encode the same CDR3. This chain joins TRDV2 and TRDJ1; D might be TRDD2 (6 bases). Germline V CDR1 and CDR2: GEAIGNYY, EKD. The V end was cut by 5 bases, the J end by 1 base, with 25 bases between. This CDR3 has 18 amino acids. This CDR3 is CACASLTSYNRGTDKLIF. Written as DNA, the CDR3 is TGTGCCTGTGCCAGCCTAACGTCCTACAATCGCGGCACCGATAAACTCATCTTT.

About this clone itself: A far larger clone lies a single base away; this is likely a read error. The chain recombines TRDV2 with TRDJ1, with D perhaps matching TRDD3 (6 bases). Looked up from germline, CDR1 is GEAIGNYY and CDR2 is EKD. The V end was cut by 3 bases, the J end by 6 bases, with 16 bases between. CDR3 length: 14 amino acids. Here the CDR3 reads CACDPLRGDNKLIF. The CDR3 region has the DNA TGTGCCTGTGACCCCCTACGGGGGGACAATAAACTCATCTTT.

In its sample, this clone was seen a few times. A read error is the likely source, as a far larger clone sits one nucleotide away. This chain uses TRDV2 with TRDJ3; 9 positions agree with TRDD3. The CDR3 contains 18 residues. V trimming: 0 bases; J trimming: 0 bases; junction bases outside the gene matches: 2. Germline lookup yields CDR1 GEAIGNYY and CDR2 EKD. The chain's CDR3 is CACDTDWGNSWDTRQMFF. Written as DNA, the CDR3 is TGTGCCTGTGACACCGACTGGGGGAACTCCTGGGACACCCGACAGATGTTTTTC.

On this clone itself: A read error likely explains this, since a far larger clone differs by one base. The chain combines TRDV2 with TRDJ1; D is undetermined. V was shortened by 0 bases and J by 0 bases, with 16 bases between the two germline ends. Germline V lookup: CDR1 GEAIGNYY, CDR2 EKD. The CDR3 is 17 amino acids. CDR3 in DNA: TGTGCCTGTGACACCTTGAGGGCCCAAAAGTACACCGATAAACTCATCTTT. It is translated as CACDTLRAQKYTDKLIF.

About this clone: A read error is the likely source, as a far larger clone sits one nucleotide away. Other DNA sequences in the sample encode the same CDR3. The rearrangement uses TRDV2 and TRDJ1; D is unresolved. Germline values: CDR1 GEAIGNYY, CDR2 EKD. The CDR3 runs 16 residues. Trimming took 7 bases from V and 2 from J, leaving 22 bases between them. The CDR3 DNA follows: TGTGCCTGCGACCCCGTAGGAGCGGGTAAAACCGATAAACTCATCTTT. Translating it yields CACDPVGAGKTDKLIF.

With respect to this clone: This sequence is one base from a far larger clone and is likely a read error. The V call is TRDV2, the J call TRDJ1, with 11 positions matching TRDD3. The CDR3 extends over 17 amino acids. V shed 4 bases and J 0 bases; nucleotides not matched to a gene: 9. The germline CDR1 and CDR2 sequences are GEAIGNYY and EKD. CDR3 sequence (DNA): TGTGCCTGTGATATACTGGGGGATATCGTGGACACCGATAAACTCATCTTT. It is translated as CACDILGDIVDTDKLIF.

Concerning this clone itself: This likely traces to a read error, being one base from a far larger clone. The chain combines TRDV2 with TRDJ1; TRDD3 agrees at 9 bases. Looked up from germline, CDR1 is GEAIGNYY and CDR2 is EKD. The V segment lost 4 bases and the J segment 1 base; nucleotides outside the gene matches: 12. This CDR3 comprises 17 residues. The DNA of the CDR3 is TGTGCCTGTGATAAACTGGGGGACACAGAATTCACCGATAAACTCATCTTT. Its translation: CACDKLGDTEFTDKLIF.

As concerns this clone: It differs at one base from a far larger clone, so likely a read error. V is TRDV2 and J is TRDJ1, with no clear D. From germline, CDR1 is GEAIGNYY and CDR2 EKD. The CDR3 has 16 amino acids. The CDR3 spells CACDPVGAGKTDKRIF. The CDR3 DNA is TGTGCCTGTGACCCCGTAGGAGCGGGTAAAACCGATAAACGCATCTTT.

A note on this clone: TCRdb's listed protein matches a much larger clone and diverges from this DNA's translation at residue 8, likely through a read error; the protein shown comes from the DNA. This sequence joins TRDV2 and TRDJ1, with 10 positions matching TRDD3. CDR3 length: 15 residues. V lost 3 bases and J lost 0; bases outside the gene matches: 3. Germline V lookup: CDR1 GEAIGNYY, CDR2 EKD. As DNA, the CDR3 is TGTGCCTGTGACTACTGGGGGATCAACACCGATAAACTCATCTTT. As protein: CACDYWGINTDKLIF.

Points on this clone: With a far larger clone one base away, a read error is the likely cause. This chain links TRDV2 with TRDJ1; possibly TRDD3 for D (6 bases). Looked up from germline, CDR1 is GEAIGNYY and CDR2 is EKD. CDR3 length equals 18 residues. CDR3 in DNA: TGTTCCTGTGACCACCTCACCGACCTGGGGACCTACACCGATAAACTCATCTTT. Translation gives CSCDHLTDLGTYTDKLIF.

A few counts support this clone. Since a far larger clone is one base different, this is likely a read error. The J gene is TRDJ1, the V gene TRDV2, with 8 bases fitting TRDD3. The CDR3 runs to 19 residues. CDR1 is GEAIGNYY and CDR2 is EKD in the germline V gene. The ends lost 0 bases at V and 3 bases at J; junction bases unmatched: 17. CDR3 in amino acids: CACDTVVGPTGGGSDKLIF. In DNA form, the CDR3 reads TGTGCCTGTGACACCGTAGTCGGTCCTACGGGTGGGGGATCCGATAAACTCATCTTT.

Comment on this clone: A far larger clone is off by one base, so a read error is likely. This rearrangement joins TRDV2 to TRDJ1; 10 bases agree with TRDD3. The CDR3 has 14 amino acids. Germline CDR1 GEAIGNYY, CDR2 EKD. The CDR3 sequence: CARDVLGDTDKLIF. The CDR3 nucleotides read TGTGCCCGTGACGTACTGGGGGATACCGATAAACTCATCTTT.

As regards this clone: Given a far larger clone just one base away, this is likely a sequencing read error. The chain links TRDV2 to TRDJ1; TRDD3 matches 11 bases. The CDR3 totals 16 residues. Germline trimming cut 5 bases from V and 3 bases from J; bases unmatched to any gene: 10. Germline CDR1 GEAIGNYY, CDR2 EKD. The CDR3 here is CACAGFTGGYSDKLIF. The CDR3 DNA reads TGTGCCTGTGCCGGATTTACTGGGGGATATTCCGATAAACTCATCTTT.